The 8 T cell receptor beta chains given below trace back to one sample, sequenced in a study of T cell repertoires in aging, cancer and after chemotherapy. Multiplex touch-down PCR with TRB-A/B primers amplified rearranged V-D-J TRB sequences. TCRdb itself ran the multiplex PCR reads through MiXCR, one entry per CDR3 protein. This sample has thousands of distinct CDR3 sequences; 24% occur once, and the top ten carry roughly 2.6%. The template was genomic DNA from peripheral blood, not RNA. Sample: blood. Source of these receptors: a human donor in good health.

This clonotype ranks as medium-sized (0.01 to 0.1%). This sequence joins TRBV6-6 and TRBJ1-1; D is uncertain. This CDR3 spans 11 amino acids. Germline-derived CDR1 and CDR2 are MNHNY and SVGAGI (reference sequence). V was clipped by 6 bases and J by 4 bases, with 6 bases between them. CDR3 DNA sequence: TGTGCCAGCAGCGGTGGCACTGAAGCTTTCTTT. As protein: CASSGGTEAFF.

This sequence joins TRBV11-2 and TRBJ2-7; D gene uncertain. Trimming stripped 4 bases from V and 0 bases from J, with 10 bases between. Per germline, CDR1 SGHAT and CDR2 FQNNGV. The CDR3 runs to 14 residues. CDR3 DNA: TGTGCCAGCAGCTCGTCAGTGAACTCCTACGAGCAGTACTTC. Its protein is CASSSSVNSYEQYF.

This clonotype was found a few times. The CDR3 reads CASNYPGGNEQFF. The CDR3 DNA follows: TGTGCCAGCAACTACCCGGGGGGGAATGAGCAGTTCTTC. The J gene is TRBJ2-1, the V gene TRBV28; 8 nucleotides align to TRBD2. CDR3 size: 13 residues. Trimming cost V 7 bases and J 7 bases; bases outside gene matches: 6. Germline CDR1 is MDHEN and CDR2 is SYDVKM.

This clonotype was counted only a few times. The chain links TRBV20-1 to TRBJ2-1; D unclear. The V end was cut by 5 bases, the J end by 9 bases, with 11 bases between. The CDR3 has 11 amino acids. Germline lookup yields CDR1 DFQATT and CDR2 SNEGSKA (reference sequence). The DNA for the CDR3 is TGCAGTGCTCGCAGTAGGTCTGAGCAGTTCTTC. Its protein product is CSARSRSEQFF.

There are a few counts of this clonotype. The genes are TRBV5-1 and TRBJ2-2; D is ambiguous. V was trimmed by 0 bases and J by 3 bases, leaving 6 bases between them. Germline-derived CDR1 and CDR2 are SGHRS and YFSETQ. CDR3 length: 14 residues. CDR3 coding DNA: TGCGCCAGCAGCTTGGCACTCTACACCGGGGAGCTGTTTTTT. Amino acids: CASSLALYTGELFF.

There are a few counts of this clonotype. V and J are TRBV20-1 and TRBJ1-5, with a possible D match to TRBD1 (6 bases). Germline assignment: CDR1 DFQATT and CDR2 SNEGSKA (reference sequence). The CDR3 extends over 14 amino acids. Trimming removed 2 bases from V and 5 bases from J, with 13 bases in between. The CDR3 sequence: CSARRGGADQPQHF. CDR3 nucleotides: TGCAGTGCTAGAAGAGGGGGGGCCGATCAGCCCCAGCATTTT.

The rearrangement links TRBV24-1 to TRBJ2-3, with D uncertain. CDR3 length: 15 amino acids. Trimming stripped 6 bases from V and 0 bases from J, with 12 bases between. Germline lookup yields CDR1 KGHDR and CDR2 SFDVKD. CDR3 region: CATSHSGSSTDTQYF. In DNA form, the CDR3 reads TGTGCCACCAGTCACTCAGGATCTAGCACAGATACGCAGTATTTT.

The DNA for the CDR3 is TGTGCCAGCACCCGGGGAGGCGGGAGCTATGAGCAGTTCTTC. Its protein product is CASTRGGGSYEQFF. This chain connects TRBV28 to TRBJ2-1, with TRBD2 matching over 7 bases. The CDR3 contains 14 residues. Germline V gene sequence: CDR1 MDHEN, CDR2 SYDVKM. J lost 8 bases, V lost 7 bases, and 11 bases had no gene match.